These 9 T cell receptor beta chains were all obtained from the same sample, sequenced in a study of spatial heterogeneity in lung cancer. Whole-study results and caveats: The number of expanded tumor alpha and beta chains correlated with mutation number.

A single record per CDR3 protein comes from TCRdb applying MiXCR to the 5' RACE reads. The sample includes 7,500 to 9,500 distinct CDR3 sequences, around 5% of them seen just once. These receptors have no identified antigens. Noted time point: sample taken at primary tumor resection. The sequencing here drew on lung tumor tissue, taken at surgery. These TCRs come from a female donor with early-stage non-small cell lung cancer.

This clonotype is deemed hyperexpanded. The rearrangement uses TRBV11-2 and TRBJ2-7; possibly TRBD1 for D (6 bases). Trimming removed 2 bases at V and 11 bases at J, with 16 bases between. Germline V gene data show CDR1 as SGHAT and CDR2 as FQNNGV. This CDR3 region has 13 residues. The CDR3 loop is CASSLSTGQPEYF. DNA for the CDR3: TGTGCCAGCAGCTTATCTACCGGACAGCCGGAGTACTTC. Using reference TRBV11-2 and TRBJ2-7 for the parts outside the CDR3, the full variable domain is EAGVAQSPRYKIIEKRQSVAFWCNPISGHATLYWYQQILGQGPKLLIQFQNNGVVDDSQLPKDRFSAERLKGVDSTLKIQPAKLEDSAVYLCASSLSTGQPEYFGPGTRLTVT.

This clonotype came up many times. This chain connects TRBV27 to TRBJ1-5, with unresolved D. The CDR3 sequence is 13 residues long. V gave up 5 bases and J gave up 5 bases, with 10 bases separating them. In germline, CDR1 is MNHEY, CDR2 SMNVEV (reference sequence). The CDR3 DNA sequence: TGTGCCAGCAGTGCAGTTTACGATCAGCCCCAGCATTTT. Translating it yields CASSAVYDQPQHF.

This clonotype was observed at least ten times. The chain employs TRBV7-8 and TRBJ2-3, with D uncertain. The CDR3 sequence is 14 residues long. Deletions cut 5 bases from V and 1 base from J, with 10 bases between. Germline V gene data show CDR1 as SGHVS and CDR2 as FQNEAQ. The CDR3 spells CASSPDEGTDTQYF. For the CDR3, the DNA is TGTGCCAGCAGCCCCGATGAGGGCACAGATACGCAGTATTTT.

Ten or more counts support this clonotype. The limits of the CDR3 on the DNA are not certain, so only TCRdb's listed CDR3 is given. The chain has TRBV12-2 and TRBJ2-3; TRBD1 is the table's D call, not checked against the DNA. TRBV12-2 corresponds to a pseudogene. 23 amino acids form the CDR3, both terminal residues included. This CDR3 reads CASRFNRVRLSVRVGGGTDTQYF.

In its sample, this clonotype was seen many times. The chain recombines TRBV7-9 with TRBJ2-7, with TRBD2 as a possible D gene (6 bases). CDR3 length: 15 residues. Trimming left V 0 bases short and J 5 bases short, with 14 bases between. CDR1 SEHNR and CDR2 FQNEAQ come from the germline V gene (reference sequence). The CDR3 DNA reads TGTGCCAGCAGCTTAGCGGAGGGAGTCGTCGACGAGCAGTACTTC. Its translation is CASSLAEGVVDEQYF.

In this sample, this clonotype turned up many times. CDR3 in DNA: TGTGCCAGCAGTGAAAAGGGGTATGGCTACACCTTC. Translation gives CASSEKGYGYTF. V gene TRBV2 combines with J gene TRBJ1-2, with D perhaps TRBD1 (5 bases). The CDR3 consists of 12 residues. V was clipped by 2 bases and J by 5 bases, with 6 bases between them. The germline V gene encodes CDR1 SNHLY and CDR2 FYNNEI.

This clonotype was picked up many times. The chain employs TRBV4-1 and TRBJ2-1; the D gene is possibly TRBD2 (5 bases). This CDR3 spans 12 amino acids. V lost 4 bases and J lost 10, with 11 bases in between. Germline loops: CDR1 MGHRA, CDR2 YSYEKL. Written as DNA, the CDR3 is TGCGCCAGCAGCCTCTCCGAGCGGGAGCAGTTCTTC. Translated, it gives CASSLSEREQFF.

This clonotype was counted many times. The chain is built from TRBV11-2 and TRBJ2-3; D is uncertain. CDR1 and CDR2 from the germline V gene are SGHAT and FQNNGV. V lost 6 bases and J 5 bases, leaving 9 bases between the germline ends. This CDR3 has 12 residues. The CDR3 DNA follows: TGTGCCAGCAGTCCGATGGGAGATACGCAGTATTTT. This translates into CASSPMGDTQYF.

This clonotype has a count of ten or more. This chain joins TRBV20-1 and TRBJ1-2; D gene uncertain. V gave up 5 bases and J gave up 4 bases, with 11 bases separating them. Germline V lookup: CDR1 DFQATT, CDR2 SNEGSKA (reference sequence). The CDR3 sequence is 12 residues long. The CDR3 DNA reads as TGCAGTGCTCCGTGGCTTAGCTATGGCTACACCTTC. It translates to CSAPWLSYGYTF.